This T cell receptor beta chain was recorded in a study of cytomegalovirus exposure and HLA in healthy donors. CDR3 size: 15 residues. Trimming cost V 5 bases and J 1 base, with 12 bases left between them. CDR1 is SNHLY, CDR2 FYNNEI, per germline. PCR employed 60 Vbeta and 13 Jbeta primers. Sequencing was performed with immunoSEQ multiplex PCR; in TCRdb, only in-frame clones are kept and a portion is missing. Counted here are some 150,000 clones, almost 80% occurring once; the ten biggest clones make up roughly 0.69%. The source of this sequence is a male donor in good health and CMV-seronegative. Material for sequencing was PBMCs. The chain links TRBV2 to TRBJ1-5, with a possible D match to TRBD1 (5 bases). CDR3: CASSQMPGSNQPQHF. CDR3 bases: TGTGCCAGCAGTCAAATGCCAGGGAGCAATCAGCCCCAGCATTTT.